This record covers a single T cell receptor (beta chain). The antigen is unknown. TCR alpha and beta CDR3 regions were amplified from RNA using iRepertoire nested multiplex PCR. Input was roughly 85-400 ng of tissue mRNA or PBMC total RNA. TCRdb re-called the multiplex PCR reads through MiXCR, storing one row per CDR3 protein. The sample holds some 190,000 distinct CDR3 sequences, roughly 32% seen once. This entry is derived from a study of glioma-infiltrating T cells. Study findings and constraints: Above-expected tissue-blood divergence occurred in all gliomas, most in low-grade ones. CDR3 overlap between tissue and blood was very small.

The sample consisted of glioma tissue, nonneoplastic brain tissue, or PBMCs (not recorded which). This clonotype was obtained from a human donor with low-grade glioma or glioblastoma, undergoing nonglioma brain surgery, or in good health (not recorded which).

DNA for the CDR3: TGTGCCAGTACCAGGACAGGGGGCGCGGCAACTAATGAAAAACTGTTTTTT. Amino acid sequence: CASTRTGGAATNEKLFF. The chain joins TRBV19 to TRBJ1-4, with 11 bases identical to TRBD1. The V segment lost 7 bases and the J segment 0 bases; nucleotides outside the gene matches: 7. The CDR3 is 17 residues long. CDR1 and CDR2 from the germline V gene are LNHDA and SQIVND (reference sequence).